Shown below are 5 T cell receptor beta chains from a single sample sequenced in a study of OX40 agonist ivuxolimab in advanced cancers. The data were produced by immunoSEQ multiplex PCR, yet TCRdb's version contains in-frame clones alone and is incomplete. This sample has about 71,000 clones, with approximately 80% found just once. The material was CD4+ or CD8+ T cells sorted from blood, obtained in a trial of the OX40 agonist ivuxolimab. Receptors originate from an adult with an advanced solid tumor such as melanoma, head and neck, liver or kidney cancer.

The chain couples TRBV6-1 to TRBJ2-5; 7 bases are shared with TRBD2. CDR1 is MNHNS and CDR2 is SASEGT in the germline V gene. The J segment lost 5 bases and the V segment lost 4 bases, leaving 10 bases of the junction unmatched. The length of the CDR3 is 15 residues. CDR3 bases: TGTGCCAGCAGTGGGGAGGGCCTTCCGGGGGAGACCCAGTACTTC. This translates into CASSGEGLPGETQYF.

This clone was observed a few times. The chain carries TRBV18 and TRBJ2-5; tentative D call: TRBD2 (6 bases). The CDR3 runs 16 residues. From germline, CDR1 is KGHSH and CDR2 LQKENI. Trimming pared 1 base from V and 9 bases from J, leaving 21 bases between. Here the CDR3 reads CASSPQLAASSESQYF. CDR3 DNA: TGTGCCAGCTCACCACAATTAGCGGCATCTTCCGAGTCCCAGTACTTC.

A few counts support this clone. The J gene is TRBJ2-5, the V gene TRBV7-2; D not certain. The CDR3 runs to 15 residues. Trimming removed 0 bases at V and 0 bases at J, with 8 bases between. CDR1 and CDR2 from the germline V gene are SGHTA and FQGNSA. The CDR3 nucleotides are TGTGCCAGCAGCTTAGCGACATGGTACCAAGAGACCCAGTACTTC. Amino acid sequence: CASSLATWYQETQYF. Full variable domain (rest looked up from reference TRBV7-2 and TRBJ2-5): GAGVSQSPSNKVTEKGKDVELRCDPISGHTALYWYRQSLGQGLEFLIYFQGNSAPDKSGLPSDRFSAERTGGSVSTLTIQRTQQEDSAVYLCASSLATWYQETQYFGPGTRLLVL.

The chain has TRBV10-3 and TRBJ1-2; TRBD1 aligns across 8 bases. CDR3 length: 14 amino acids. Looked up from germline, CDR1 is ENHRY and CDR2 is SYGVKD. The V and J ends lost 6 bases and 5 bases, in that order; junction bases with no gene match: 8. The CDR3 spells CAIRGTGPRYGYTF. CDR3 coding DNA: TGTGCCATCAGGGGGACAGGACCCCGGTATGGCTACACCTTC.

The sample holds a few counts of this clone. The chain has TRBV7-9 and TRBJ1-1; D is unresolved. The CDR3 totals 17 residues. In germline, CDR1 is SEHNR, CDR2 FQNEAQ (reference sequence). V dropped 4 bases and J dropped 3 bases, with 21 bases sitting between them. CDR3 bases: TGTGCCAGCAGCTACGCCCCCCCCGGCGGAGTATACACTGAAGCTTTCTTT. Translation gives CASSYAPPGGVYTEAFF. Filled out from reference TRBV7-9 and TRBJ1-1, the complete variable domain reads DTGVSQNPRHKITKRGQNVTFRCDPISEHNRLYWYRQTLGQGPEFLTYFQNEAQLEKSRLLSDRFSAERPKGSFSTLEIQRTEQGDSAMYLCASSYAPPGGVYTEAFFGQGTRLTVV.